This T cell receptor beta chain derives from a study of blood T cell repertoires in COVID-19. At the level of the study: COVID-19 samples from acute and convalescent phases originated in the United States, Italy and Spain. PBMCs, B-cell-depleted T cells, or T cells were the source of the cDNA or gDNA that made up the material.

The sample holds one count of this clone. V shed 6 bases, J shed 3 bases, and the junction held 8 bases outside the gene matches. There are 15 residues in the CDR3. The germline CDR1 and CDR2 sequences are MDHEN and SYDVKM. Profiled with immunoSEQ multiplex PCR; TCRdb holds only in-frame clones, not every one. The table lists around 200,000 clones, about 84% of them singletons. Individuals aged roughly 18 to 95 years were recruited from fewer than 30 US areas. Clinical histories supplied by participants themselves formed the basis of cohort assignment. The source material was PBMCs or T cells enriched from blood (not recorded which). The source of this sequence is a man in his forties or fifties with acute COVID-19. The chain joins TRBV28 to TRBJ1-2; 9 bases map to TRBD1. The CDR3 sequence is CASRNTGGADYGYTF. Written as DNA, the CDR3 is TGTGCCAGCAGAAATACAGGGGGCGCGGACTATGGCTACACCTTC.